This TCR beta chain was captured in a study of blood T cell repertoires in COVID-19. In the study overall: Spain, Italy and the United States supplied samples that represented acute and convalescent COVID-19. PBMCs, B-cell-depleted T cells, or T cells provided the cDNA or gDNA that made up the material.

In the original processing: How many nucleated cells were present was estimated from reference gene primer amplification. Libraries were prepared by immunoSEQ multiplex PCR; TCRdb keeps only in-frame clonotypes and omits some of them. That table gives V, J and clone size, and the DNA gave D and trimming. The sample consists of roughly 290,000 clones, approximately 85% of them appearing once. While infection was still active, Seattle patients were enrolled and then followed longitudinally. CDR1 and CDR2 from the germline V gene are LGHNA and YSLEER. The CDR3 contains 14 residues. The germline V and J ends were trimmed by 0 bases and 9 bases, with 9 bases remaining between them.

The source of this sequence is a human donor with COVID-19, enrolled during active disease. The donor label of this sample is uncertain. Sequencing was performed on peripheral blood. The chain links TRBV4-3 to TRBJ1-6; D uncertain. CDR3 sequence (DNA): TGCGCCAGCAGCCAAGATGGGTGGAGTTCACCCCTCCACTTT. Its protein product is CASSQDGWSSPLHF.